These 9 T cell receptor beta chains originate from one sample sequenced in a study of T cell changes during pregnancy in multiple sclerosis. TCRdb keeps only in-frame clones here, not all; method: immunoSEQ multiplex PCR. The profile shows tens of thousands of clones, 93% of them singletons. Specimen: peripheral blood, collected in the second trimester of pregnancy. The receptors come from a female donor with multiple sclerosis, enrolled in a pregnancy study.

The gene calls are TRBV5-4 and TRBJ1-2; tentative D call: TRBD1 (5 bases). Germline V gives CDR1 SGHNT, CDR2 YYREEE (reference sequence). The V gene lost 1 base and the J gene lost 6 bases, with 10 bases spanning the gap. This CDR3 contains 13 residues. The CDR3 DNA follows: TGTGCCAGCAGCTTGCAGGGTGTCCATGGCTACACCTTC. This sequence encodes CASSLQGVHGYTF.

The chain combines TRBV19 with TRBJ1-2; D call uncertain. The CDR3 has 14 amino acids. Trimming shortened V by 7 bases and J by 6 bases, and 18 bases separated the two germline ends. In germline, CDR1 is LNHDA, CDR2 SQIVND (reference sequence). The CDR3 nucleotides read TGTGCCAGTAAGGCCAGACTGCGAATGGATGGCTACACCTTC. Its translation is CASKARLRMDGYTF.

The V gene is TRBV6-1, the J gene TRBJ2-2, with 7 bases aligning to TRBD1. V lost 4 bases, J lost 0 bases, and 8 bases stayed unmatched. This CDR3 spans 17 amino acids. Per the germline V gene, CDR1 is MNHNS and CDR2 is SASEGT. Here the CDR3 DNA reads TGTGCCAGCAGTGGAAAGACAGGGTTCGCGAACACCGGGGAGCTGTTTTTT. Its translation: CASSGKTGFANTGELFF.

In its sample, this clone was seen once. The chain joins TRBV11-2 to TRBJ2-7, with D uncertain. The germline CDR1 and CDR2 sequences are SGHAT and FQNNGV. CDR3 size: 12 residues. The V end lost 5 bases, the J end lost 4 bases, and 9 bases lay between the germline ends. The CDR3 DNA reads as TGTGCCAGCAGCCACCGGTCATACGAGCAGTACTTC. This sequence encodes CASSHRSYEQYF.

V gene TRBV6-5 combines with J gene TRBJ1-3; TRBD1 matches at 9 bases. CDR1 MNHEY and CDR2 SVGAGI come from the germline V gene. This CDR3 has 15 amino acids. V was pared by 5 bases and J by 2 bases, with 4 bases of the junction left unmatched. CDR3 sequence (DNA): TGTGCCAGCAGTACGACAGGGGGGGCTGGAAACACCATATATTTT. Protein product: CASSTTGGAGNTIYF.

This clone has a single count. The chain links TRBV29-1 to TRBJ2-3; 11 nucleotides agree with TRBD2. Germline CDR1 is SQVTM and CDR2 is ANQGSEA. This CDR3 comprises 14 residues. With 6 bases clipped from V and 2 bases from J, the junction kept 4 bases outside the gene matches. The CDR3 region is CSVGLAAYTDTQYF. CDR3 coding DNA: TGCAGCGTGGGACTAGCGGCTTACACAGATACGCAGTATTTT.

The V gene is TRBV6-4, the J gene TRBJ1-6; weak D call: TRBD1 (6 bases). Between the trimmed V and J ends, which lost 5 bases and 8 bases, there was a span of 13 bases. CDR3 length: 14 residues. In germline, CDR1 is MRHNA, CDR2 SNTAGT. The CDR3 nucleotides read TGTGCCAGCAGTACAGACCCAGGGGATTCACCCCTCCACTTT. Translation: CASSTDPGDSPLHF.

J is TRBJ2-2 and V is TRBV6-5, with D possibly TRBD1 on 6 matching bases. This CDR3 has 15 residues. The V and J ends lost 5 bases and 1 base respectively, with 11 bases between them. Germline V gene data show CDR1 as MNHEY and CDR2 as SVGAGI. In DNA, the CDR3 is TGTGCCAGCAGTCGACAGGCGGAGAACACCGGGGAGCTGTTTTTT. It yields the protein CASSRQAENTGELFF.

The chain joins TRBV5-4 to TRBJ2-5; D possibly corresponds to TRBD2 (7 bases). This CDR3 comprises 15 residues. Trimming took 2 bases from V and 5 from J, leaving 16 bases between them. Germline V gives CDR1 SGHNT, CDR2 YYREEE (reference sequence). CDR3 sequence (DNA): TGTGCCAGCAGCTTCGGGGGCGGGGGACATGAGACCCAGTACTTC. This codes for CASSFGGGGHETQYF.